This T cell receptor beta chain was retrieved from a study of blood T cell repertoires in COVID-19. Sequencing used immunoSEQ multiplex PCR; TCRdb keeps in-frame clones, though not all of them. The sample has over 250,000 clones; approximately 91% are singletons. The table lists this clone with a few counts. V gave up 3 bases and J gave up 2 bases; unmatched junction bases: 0. The CDR3 runs to 13 residues. Germline V gene data show CDR1 as SQVTM and CDR2 as ANQGSEA. Sequenced material: peripheral blood. This receptor was obtained from a person aged 18 to 35 with COVID-19, enrolled during active disease. J is TRBJ2-1 and V is TRBV29-1, with 8 bases identical to TRBD2. The CDR3 sequence is CSVDGRAYNEQFF. The CDR3 DNA follows: TGCAGCGTTGACGGGAGGGCCTACAATGAGCAGTTCTTC.